The clone carrying this T cell receptor (beta chain) was seen a few times. Membership in each cohort depended on participant-reported clinical history. The germline CDR1 and CDR2 sequences are MNHEY and SVGAGI. J lost 5 bases, V lost 5 bases, and 8 bases had no gene match. CDR3 length: 15 residues. This specimen belongs to a study of blood T cell repertoires in COVID-19. Study-wide background: From the United States, Italy and Spain came samples of acute and convalescent COVID-19. Sources were T cells, B-cell-depleted T cells, or PBMCs; the material itself was cDNA or gDNA.

The method was immunoSEQ multiplex PCR; TCRdb's version includes in-frame clones alone and lacks a portion of them. The table has over 200,000 clones, 85% to 90% seen once; the top ten hold roughly 3.3%. This TCR was sampled from a woman aged 50 to 60 in a cohort exposed to, infected with or recovered from COVID-19 (not recorded which). Sequencing was carried out using PBMCs or T cells enriched from blood (not recorded which). This sequence joins TRBV6-5 and TRBJ2-1; 8 bases are a match to TRBD1. The CDR3 is CASSPAGTGNNEQFF. CDR3 nucleotide sequence: TGTGCCAGCAGTCCCGCCGGGACAGGTAACAATGAGCAGTTCTTC.